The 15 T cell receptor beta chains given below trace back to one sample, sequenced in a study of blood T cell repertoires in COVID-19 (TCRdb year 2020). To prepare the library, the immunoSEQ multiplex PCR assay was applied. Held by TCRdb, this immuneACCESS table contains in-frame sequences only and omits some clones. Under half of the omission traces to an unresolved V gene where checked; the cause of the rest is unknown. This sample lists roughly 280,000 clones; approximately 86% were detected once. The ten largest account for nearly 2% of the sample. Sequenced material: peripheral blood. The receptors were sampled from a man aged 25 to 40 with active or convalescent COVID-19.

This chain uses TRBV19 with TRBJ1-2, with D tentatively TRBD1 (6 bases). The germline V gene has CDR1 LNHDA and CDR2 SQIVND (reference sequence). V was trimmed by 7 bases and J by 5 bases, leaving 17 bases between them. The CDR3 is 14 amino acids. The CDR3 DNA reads TGTGCCAGTATCGAGAGCAGGGGAGTTTATGGCTACACCTTC. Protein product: CASIESRGVYGYTF.

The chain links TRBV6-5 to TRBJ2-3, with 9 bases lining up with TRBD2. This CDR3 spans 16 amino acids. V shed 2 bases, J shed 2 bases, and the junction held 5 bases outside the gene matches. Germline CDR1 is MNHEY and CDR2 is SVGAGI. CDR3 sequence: CASSYRERGDTDTQYF. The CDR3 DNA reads TGTGCCAGCAGTTACCGAGAGCGGGGGGACACAGATACGCAGTATTTT.

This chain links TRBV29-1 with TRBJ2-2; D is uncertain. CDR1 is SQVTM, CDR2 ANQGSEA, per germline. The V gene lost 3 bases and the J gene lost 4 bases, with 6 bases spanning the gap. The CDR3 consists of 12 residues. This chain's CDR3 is CSVDRSTGELFF. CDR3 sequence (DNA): TGCAGCGTTGACAGATCCACCGGGGAGCTGTTTTTT.

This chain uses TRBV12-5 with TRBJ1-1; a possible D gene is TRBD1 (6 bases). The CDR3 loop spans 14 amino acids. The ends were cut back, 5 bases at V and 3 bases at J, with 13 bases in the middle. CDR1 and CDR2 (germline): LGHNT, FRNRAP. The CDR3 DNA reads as TGTGCTAGTGGTCCGCCAACAGGGTACACTGAAGCTTTCTTT. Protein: CASGPPTGYTEAFF.

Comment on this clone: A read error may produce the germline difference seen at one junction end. CDR3 residues: CASSQVPGNYGHTF. CDR3 coding DNA: TGTGCCAGCAGCCAAGTGCCCGGTAACTATGGCCACACCTTC. V and J are TRBV14 and TRBJ1-2; D gene ambiguous. Germline loops: CDR1 SGHDN, CDR2 FVKESK. The CDR3 extends over 14 amino acids.

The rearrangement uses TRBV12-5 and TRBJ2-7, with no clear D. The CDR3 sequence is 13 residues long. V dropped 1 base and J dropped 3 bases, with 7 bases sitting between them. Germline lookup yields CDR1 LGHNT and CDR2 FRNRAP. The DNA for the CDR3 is TGTGCTAGTGGTTTGGGTCAGGTCTACGAGCAGTACTTC. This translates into CASGLGQVYEQYF.

In DNA form, the CDR3 reads TGTGCCAGCAGTGATTTGCAAGGAGACACTGAAGCTTTCTTT. Amino acid sequence: CASSDLQGDTEAFF. The rearrangement joins TRBV6-1 to TRBJ1-1; no definite D call. Germline V gene data show CDR1 as MNHNS and CDR2 as SASEGT. V was clipped by 3 bases and J by 3 bases, with 11 bases between them. The CDR3 covers 14 residues.

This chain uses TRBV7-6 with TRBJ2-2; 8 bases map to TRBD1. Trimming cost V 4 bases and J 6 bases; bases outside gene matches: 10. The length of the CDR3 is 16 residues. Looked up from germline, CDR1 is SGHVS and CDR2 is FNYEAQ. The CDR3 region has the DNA TGTGCCAGCAGCTCGCAGGATGGACAGGGAGCCGGGGAGCTGTTTTTT. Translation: CASSSQDGQGAGELFF.

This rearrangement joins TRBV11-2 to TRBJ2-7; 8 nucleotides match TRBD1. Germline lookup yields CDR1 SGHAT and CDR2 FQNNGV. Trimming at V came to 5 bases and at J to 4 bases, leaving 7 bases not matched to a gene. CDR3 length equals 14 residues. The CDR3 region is CASSPSDRVYEQYF. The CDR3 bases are TGTGCCAGCAGCCCGTCGGACAGGGTTTACGAGCAGTACTTC.

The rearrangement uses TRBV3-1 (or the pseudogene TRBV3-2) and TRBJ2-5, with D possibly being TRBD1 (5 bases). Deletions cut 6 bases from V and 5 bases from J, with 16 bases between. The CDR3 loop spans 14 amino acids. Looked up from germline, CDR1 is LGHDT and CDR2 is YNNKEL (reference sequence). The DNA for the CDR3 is TGTGCCAGCAGAGTGGCAGGGTTGGTGGAGACCCAGTACTTC. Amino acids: CASRVAGLVETQYF.

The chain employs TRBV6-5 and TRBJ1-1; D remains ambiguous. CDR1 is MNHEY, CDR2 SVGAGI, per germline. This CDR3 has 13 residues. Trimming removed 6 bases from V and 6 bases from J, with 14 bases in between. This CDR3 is CASSPMEGAEAFF. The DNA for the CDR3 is TGTGCCAGCAGCCCCATGGAGGGCGCTGAAGCTTTCTTT.

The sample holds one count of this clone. CDR3 residues: CASSPRTSGGADTQYF. CDR3 bases: TGTGCCAGCAGCCCGCGGACTAGCGGGGGGGCAGATACGCAGTATTTT. This chain links TRBV11-1 with TRBJ2-3, with 15 bases that match TRBD2. Germline CDR1 and CDR2: SGHAT and FQDESV (reference sequence). J gave up 4 bases and V 5 bases, and 4 bases lay outside the gene matches. This CDR3 has 16 residues.

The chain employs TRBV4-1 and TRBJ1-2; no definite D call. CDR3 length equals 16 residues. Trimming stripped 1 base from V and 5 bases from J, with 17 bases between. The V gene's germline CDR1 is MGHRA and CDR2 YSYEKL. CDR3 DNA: TGCGCCAGCAGCCAAGTACCTGGGCACACGACATATGGCTACACCTTC. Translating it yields CASSQVPGHTTYGYTF.

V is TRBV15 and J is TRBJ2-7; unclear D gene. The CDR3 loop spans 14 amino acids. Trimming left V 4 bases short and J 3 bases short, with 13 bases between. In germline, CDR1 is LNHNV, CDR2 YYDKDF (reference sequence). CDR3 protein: CATSKERPDYEQYF. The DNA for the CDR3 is TGTGCCACCAGCAAGGAGAGGCCCGACTACGAGCAGTACTTC.

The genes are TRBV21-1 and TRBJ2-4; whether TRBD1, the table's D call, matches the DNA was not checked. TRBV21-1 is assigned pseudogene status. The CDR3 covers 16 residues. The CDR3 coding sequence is TGTGCCAGCAGCAAATGGGCAGGGCAGCCCAAAAACATTCAGTACTTC. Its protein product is CASSKWAGQPKNIQYF.